This TCR beta chain was obtained from a study of blood T cell repertoires in COVID-19. In its sample, this clone was seen a few times. Assay used: immunoSEQ multiplex PCR; TCRdb lists only in-frame clones, some missing. The sample lists approximately 240,000 clones, approximately 80% seen once, with roughly 4.9% in the top ten. This clonotype was sampled from a woman older than 75 with active or convalescent COVID-19. Sequencing was done on a sample of peripheral blood.

CDR3 DNA sequence: TGTGCCAGCAGCTGGCCTGGAGGAGCGGGGGAGAGCACAGATACGCAGTATTTT. Translation: CASSWPGGAGESTDTQYF. The genes are TRBV7-9 and TRBJ2-3; 8 bases line up with TRBD2. Germline V lookup: CDR1 SEHNR, CDR2 FQNEAQ (reference sequence). V lost 4 bases and J lost 0; bases outside the gene matches: 12. The CDR3 is 18 residues long. Looking up the rest from reference TRBV7-9 and TRBJ2-3 gives the full variable domain: DTGVSQNPRHKITKRGQNVTFRCDPISEHNRLYWYRQTLGQGPEFLTYFQNEAQLEKSRLLSDRFSAERPKGSFSTLEIQRTEQGDSAMYLCASSWPGGAGESTDTQYFGPGTRLTVL.